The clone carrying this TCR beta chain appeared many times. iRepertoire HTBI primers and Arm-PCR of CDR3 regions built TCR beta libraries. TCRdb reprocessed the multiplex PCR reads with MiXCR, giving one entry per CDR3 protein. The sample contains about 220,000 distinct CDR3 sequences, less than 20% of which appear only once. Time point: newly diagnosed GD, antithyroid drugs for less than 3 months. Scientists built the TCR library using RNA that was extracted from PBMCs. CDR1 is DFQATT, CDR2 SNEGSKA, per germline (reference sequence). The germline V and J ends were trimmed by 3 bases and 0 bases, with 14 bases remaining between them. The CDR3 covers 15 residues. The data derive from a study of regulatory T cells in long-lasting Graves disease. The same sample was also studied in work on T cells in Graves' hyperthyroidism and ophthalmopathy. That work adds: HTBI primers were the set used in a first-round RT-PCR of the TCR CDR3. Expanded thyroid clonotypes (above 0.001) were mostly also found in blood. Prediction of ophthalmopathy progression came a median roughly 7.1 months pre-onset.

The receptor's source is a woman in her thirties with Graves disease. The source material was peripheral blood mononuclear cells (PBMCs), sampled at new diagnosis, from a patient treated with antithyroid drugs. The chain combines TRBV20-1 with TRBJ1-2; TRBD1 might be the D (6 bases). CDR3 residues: CSARIPGAANYGYTF. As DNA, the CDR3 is TGCAGTGCTAGGATTCCAGGGGCCGCTAACTATGGCTACACCTTC.